This T cell receptor beta chain was identified during a study of CD8+ T cells in alopecia areata. About this clone: Its antigen is undetermined.

Once RNA had been extracted, it was reverse transcribed into cDNA to act as the sequencing template. TCRdb's copy holds only in-frame clones and misses some; the assay was immunoSEQ multiplex PCR. The sample contains 100,000 to 130,000 clones, around 59% of which appear only once. There are 17 residues in the CDR3. Germline lookup yields CDR1 SGHTA and CDR2 FQGNSA. V lost 0 bases to trimming and J lost 4 bases, with 15 bases between them. Broader study findings: Patients displayed less clarity in TCR sharing than mice, a finding possibly related to HLA. Lesional scalp, especially alopecia totalis/universalis, showed higher clonality than normal scalp.

Sequencing used CD8+ T cells sorted from blood. The sequence came from a human donor in good health. This sequence joins TRBV7-2 and TRBJ2-2; tentative D call: TRBD2 (6 bases). CDR3 residues: CASSLASLAQSTGELFF. CDR3 DNA sequence: TGTGCCAGCAGCTTAGCTAGCCTAGCGCAAAGCACCGGGGAGCTGTTTTTT.